Listed below are T cell receptor beta chains from one sample, sequenced in a study of T cells in Graves' hyperthyroidism and ophthalmopathy. Each CDR3 protein is one row after TCRdb ran MiXCR on the multiplex PCR reads. The table includes about 520,000 distinct CDR3 sequences, 20% detected once. The sample taken for sequencing was blood. Receptors originate from a man younger than 30 with Graves' hyperthyroidism. The CDR3 runs from the conserved cysteine through the conserved F or W. Fields, in order: V gene, J gene, D gene, clone size, CDR3 DNA, CDR3 protein. D genes are given only for firm matches. Size values are once, few and many counts, or a class for expanded clones, and some rows have none.

>TRBV6-1|TRBJ1-1|NA|many
TGTGCCAGCAGGGGCCTTCGAGGGACTGAAGCTTTCTTT
CASRGLRGTEAFF
>TRBV2|TRBJ2-2|NA|NA
TGTGCCAGCAGGGGCGGAGGGGAGCTGTTTTTT
CASRGGGELFF
>TRBV5-1|TRBJ2-7|TRBD1|few
TGCGCCAGCAGCTGGAGGGACAGGGGATACGAGCAGTACTTC
CASSWRDRGYEQYF
>TRBV30|TRBJ1-1|NA|many
TGTGCCTGGGACCGGGCCCCTGGGACTGAAGCTTTCTTT
CAWDRAPGTEAFF
>TRBV19|TRBJ1-5|NA|NA
TGTGCCAGTAGCGGGACTGATCAGCCCCAGCATTTT
CASSGTDQPQHF
>TRBV20-1|TRBJ2-7|NA|NA
TGCAGTGCTAGAGGGGGTTGGGGAGCGGAAACCTACGAGCAGCACTTC
CSARGGWGAETYEQHF
>TRBV28|TRBJ1-1|NA|NA
TGTGCCAGCAGTTTAGACATAAGGGATGAAGCTTTCTTT
CASSLDIRDEAFF
>TRBV2|TRBJ2-5|NA|NA
TGTGCCAGCAGTGAAAGTAGTACCCAGTACTTC
CASSESSTQYF
>TRBV6-1|TRBJ2-2|NA|NA
TGTGCCACTCTACCGGGTCCTCCCTCCGGGGATCTGTTTTTT
CATLPGPPSGDLFF
>TRBV27|TRBJ1-5|NA|many
TGTGCCAGCAGACCAAGGGCCTCACTAAGCAATCAGCCCCAGCATTTT
CASRPRASLSNQPQHF
>TRBV27|TRBJ2-7|TRBD1|many
TGTGCCAGCAGTTTCTCGGGACAGGGCACCTACGAGCAGTACTTC
CASSFSGQGTYEQYF
>TRBV12-3/TRBV12-4|TRBJ2-2|NA|few
TGTGCCAGCAGCCCCGGGACAATAGCGACCGGGGAGCTGTTTTTT
CASSPGTIATGELFF
>TRBV27|TRBJ1-5|NA|many
TGTGCCAGCAGTTTATGGGGGGCTAGCAATCAGCCCCAGCATTTT
CASSLWGASNQPQHF
>TRBV6-5|TRBJ2-7|NA|many
TGTGCCAGCCTGGGCGGGAACTCCTACGAGCAGTACTTC
CASLGGNSYEQYF
>TRBV6-1|TRBJ2-7|TRBD2|many
TGTGCCAGCAGTGAAGGGACTAGCGGGGCCGTCTACGAGCAGTACTTC
CASSEGTSGAVYEQYF
>TRBV7-9|TRBJ2-7|NA|once
TGTGCCAGCAGCTTTTCACAGGGAAATTCCTACGAGCAGTACTTC
CASSFSQGNSYEQYF
>TRBV6-1|TRBJ2-7|NA|few
TGTGCCAGCACCCACGGGGGACCCTACGAGCAGTGCTTC
CASTHGGPYEQCF
>TRBV19|TRBJ1-1|NA|many
TGTGCCAGTAGTATAAGGGGTGCAACCTACACTGAAGCTTTCTTT
CASSIRGATYTEAFF
>TRBV9|TRBJ1-1|NA|many
TGTGCCAGCCGTACAGGTGGGGCCTACTCCATGAACACTGAAGCTTTCTTT
CASRTGGAYSMNTEAFF
>TRBV5-1|TRBJ2-7|NA|NA
TGCGCCAGCAGCTTGCCGGACCCCCCCTACGAGCAGTACTTC
CASSLPDPPYEQYF
>TRBV6-5|TRBJ1-1|TRBD1|NA
TGTGTCAGCAGTTACGACACAGGGGCCACTGAAGCTTTCTTT
CVSSYDTGATEAFF